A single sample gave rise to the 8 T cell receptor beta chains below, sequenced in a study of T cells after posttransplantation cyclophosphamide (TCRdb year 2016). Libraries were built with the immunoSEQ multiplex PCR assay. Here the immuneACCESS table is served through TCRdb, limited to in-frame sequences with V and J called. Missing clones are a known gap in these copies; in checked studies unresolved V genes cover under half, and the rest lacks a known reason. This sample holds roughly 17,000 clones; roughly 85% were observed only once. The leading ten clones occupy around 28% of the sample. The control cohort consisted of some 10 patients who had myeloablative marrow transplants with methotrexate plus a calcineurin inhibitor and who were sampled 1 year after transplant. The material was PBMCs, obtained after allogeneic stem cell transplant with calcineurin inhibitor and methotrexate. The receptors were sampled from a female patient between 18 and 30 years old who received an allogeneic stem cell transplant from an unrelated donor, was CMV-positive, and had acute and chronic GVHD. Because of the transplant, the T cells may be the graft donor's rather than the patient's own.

The CDR3 DNA follows: TGTGCCAGCAGTGACTCCCTTTCGACAGGGAATAATTCACCCCTCCACTTT. Amino acids: CASSDSLSTGNNSPLHF. The chain is built from TRBV6-4 and TRBJ1-6; 7 nucleotides match TRBD1. The CDR3 has 17 amino acids. Per germline, CDR1 MRHNA and CDR2 SNTAGT. V lost 0 bases and J lost 5; bases outside the gene matches: 7.

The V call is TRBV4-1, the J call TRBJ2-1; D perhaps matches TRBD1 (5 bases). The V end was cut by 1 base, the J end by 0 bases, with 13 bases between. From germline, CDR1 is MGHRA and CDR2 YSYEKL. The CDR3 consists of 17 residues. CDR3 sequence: CASSQASGHGSYNEQFF. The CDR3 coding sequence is TGCGCCAGCAGCCAAGCGTCTGGACACGGCTCCTACAATGAGCAGTTCTTC.

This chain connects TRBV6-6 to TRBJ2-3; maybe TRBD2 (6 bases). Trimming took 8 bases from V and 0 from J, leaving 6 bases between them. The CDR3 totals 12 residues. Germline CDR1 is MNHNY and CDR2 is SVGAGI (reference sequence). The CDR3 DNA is TGTGCCAGCGGGACTAGCACAGATACGCAGTATTTT. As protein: CASGTSTDTQYF.

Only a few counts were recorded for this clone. This CDR3 reads CASSLGRTSANEQFF. CDR3 nucleotides: TGTGCCAGCAGCCTAGGTAGGACTAGCGCCAATGAGCAGTTCTTC. The chain carries TRBV5-6 and TRBJ2-1, with 9 bases fitting TRBD2. The CDR3 covers 15 residues. CDR1 is SGHDT and CDR2 is YYEEEE in the germline V gene. V was pared by 4 bases and J by 6 bases, with 8 bases of the junction left unmatched. The full variable domain, completed using reference TRBV5-6 and TRBJ2-1, is DAGVTQSPTHLIKTRGQQVTLRCSPKSGHDTVSWYQQALGQGPQFIFQYYEEEERQRGNFPDRFSGHQFPNYSSELNVNALLLGDSALYLCASSLGRTSANEQFFGPGTRLTVL.

This CDR3 is CASGARGTGELFF. CDR3 sequence (DNA): TGTGCCAGCGGGGCCAGGGGTACCGGGGAGCTGTTTTTT. This chain uses TRBV2 with TRBJ2-2; D may be TRBD1 (6 bases). V was cut by 8 bases and J by 5 bases, with 12 bases left in between. The CDR3 sequence is 13 residues long. Germline lookup yields CDR1 SNHLY and CDR2 FYNNEI.

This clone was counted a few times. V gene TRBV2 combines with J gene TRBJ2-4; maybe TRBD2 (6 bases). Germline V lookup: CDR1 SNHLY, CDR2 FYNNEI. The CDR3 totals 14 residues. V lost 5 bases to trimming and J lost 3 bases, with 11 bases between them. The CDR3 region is CASSRGEGKNIQYF. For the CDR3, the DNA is TGTGCCAGCAGTCGCGGGGAAGGCAAAAACATTCAGTACTTC.

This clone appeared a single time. The CDR3 region has the DNA TGTGCCAGCAGTCCTCGGGGACAGGGGGATCAAGAGACCCAGTACTTC. It translates to CASSPRGQGDQETQYF. The chain recombines TRBV28 with TRBJ2-5; 11 positions match TRBD1. V trimming: 5 bases; J trimming: 2 bases; junction bases outside the gene matches: 7. The CDR3 runs 16 residues. The germline V gene has CDR1 MDHEN and CDR2 SYDVKM.

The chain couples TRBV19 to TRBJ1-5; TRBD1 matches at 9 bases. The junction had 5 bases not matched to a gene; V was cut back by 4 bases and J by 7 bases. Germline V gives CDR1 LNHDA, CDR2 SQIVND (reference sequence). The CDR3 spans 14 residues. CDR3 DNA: TGTGCCAGTAGTACAGGACAGGGGCGGCAGCCCCAGCATTTT. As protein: CASSTGQGRQPQHF.